This is a list of T cell receptor beta chains from one sample in a study of T-cell memory formation after mild COVID-19. MiXCR was run by TCRdb on the 5' RACE reads, yielding one entry per CDR3 protein. Among roughly 380,000 distinct CDR3 sequences listed, under 30% were seen once. Sequencing used PBMCs or a T cell subset sorted from them (not recorded which). The receptors come from an adult woman who had mild COVID-19 (a few samples of this study predate the infection). Cell type and time point are not known. Both conserved end residues are part of each CDR3. A D gene is named only where the DNA matches it firmly.

TRBV3-1	TRBJ2-2	TRBD1	CASTEGQGWNTGELFF
TRBV6-1	TRBJ2-1	NA	CASSYTGQHEQFF
TRBV6-2/TRBV6-3	TRBJ2-1	TRBD2	CASSPRGVGAYNEQFF
TRBV20-1	TRBJ2-2	NA	CSARDLASHTGELFF
TRBV18	TRBJ2-1	NA	CASSPGLTYEQFF
TRBV5-1	TRBJ2-4	NA	CASSLVGVTDPPLAKNIQYF
TRBV11-2	TRBJ2-5	NA	CASSLAAWISSSQYF
TRBV20-1	TRBJ2-1	NA	CSARDGNEQFF
TRBV6-5	TRBJ2-1	NA	CASSYSLGESSYNEQFF
TRBV12-3/TRBV12-4	TRBJ2-5	TRBD2	CASSSASGGARETQYF
TRBV29-1	TRBJ1-2	NA	CSVEDRVQRRGEDGYGYTF
TRBV12-3/TRBV12-4	TRBJ2-1	NA	CASSSRGQGEGNEQFF
TRBV7-9	TRBJ2-1	TRBD1	CASSLLQGASYNEQFF
TRBV12-3/TRBV12-4	TRBJ1-2	TRBD1	CASRTGQGAYGYTF
TRBV27	TRBJ1-5	NA	CASSLWGNRGVNQPQHF
TRBV7-6	TRBJ2-6	NA	CASSLGAGANVLTF
TRBV3-1	TRBJ2-5	NA	CASSGGTVMFETQYF
TRBV9	TRBJ2-3	NA	CASSASRGLGREDTQYF
TRBV7-6	TRBJ2-1	TRBD1	CASSYGQGASEQFF
TRBV12-3/TRBV12-4	TRBJ2-7	NA	CASSLSRVRHEQYF
TRBV4-1	TRBJ1-4	TRBD1	CASSRDGTGDEKLFF
TRBV29-1	TRBJ1-1	NA	CSVAGQLAVPEAFF
TRBV28	TRBJ2-2	NA	CAIARRNTGELFF
TRBV19	TRBJ1-2	TRBD1	CASRTGGFGYTF
TRBV3-1	TRBJ2-5	TRBD2	CASSQARTRYQETQYF
TRBV7-9	TRBJ2-1	NA	CASSMDANEQFF
TRBV20-1	TRBJ2-3	TRBD1	CSARGSKGTGDPSTDTQYF
TRBV5-1	TRBJ2-4	NA	CASSLEGYKNIQYF
TRBV5-1	TRBJ2-7	NA	CASSLDSALTEQYF
TRBV11-3	TRBJ2-1	NA	CASSSRWEQFF
TRBV11-2	TRBJ2-7	TRBD2	CASSSNLLAGGYYEQYF
TRBV10-3	TRBJ2-7	NA	CAISESSLYEQYF
TRBV27	TRBJ1-2	NA	CASSLSASLYGYTF
TRBV2	TRBJ2-7	TRBD2	CASSVTSGVPYEQYF
TRBV5-1	TRBJ1-1	NA	CASRDLGGNTEAFF
TRBV6-5	TRBJ2-4	TRBD1	CASRGQGAGNIQYF
TRBV27	TRBJ2-3	NA	CASSSGQRTDTQYF
TRBV24-1	TRBJ2-7	TRBD1	CATSDPGTGTYEQYF
TRBV4-3	TRBJ1-1	NA	CASSQDAHMGAFF
TRBV7-9	TRBJ2-5	NA	CASSLGQLLRETQYF
TRBV7-3	TRBJ2-3	NA	CASSPGSPVGTDTQYF
TRBV7-9	TRBJ2-3	TRBD2	CASSFSRETPDTQYF
TRBV7-9	TRBJ2-3	NA	CASIGPAGAPGDTQYF
TRBV7-9	TRBJ2-4	TRBD1	CASSLAGQTIQYF
TRBV4-1	TRBJ2-7	NA	CASSQSGGPSYEQYF